This T cell receptor beta chain was sequenced for a study of shared clonotypes between healthy human individuals (dated by TCRdb to the early 2020s). About the full investigation: The cohort comprised two women and a few men aged 18 to 49 years. For each donor, CD4 naive and CD4 memory were each run on three plates, CD8 naive on two plates, and CD8 memory on one plate. Blood TCR repertoires of five healthy adults were deeply sequenced to estimate repertoire size and the extent of clonotype sharing between individuals. To increase sequencing depth and limit assay-specific biases, different laboratories used diverse techniques to prepare libraries and sequence TCR repertoires. Each donor's leukapheresis produced roughly between about 0.8 and 8.9 billion PBMCs.

What the work shows at the level of the full study, not this receptor alone: Sampling was restricted to blood, and TCR repertoires in tissue are likely to differ from TCR repertoires in blood. Compared with non-shared clonotypes, clonotypes shared by all four sorted-subset donors had higher generation probabilities. When a handful of donors were compared, the shared fraction of clonotypes was about 5% for naive CD4, roughly 3.3% for naive CD8, 2% to 2.5% for memory CD4, and less than 0.5% for memory CD8. Because the study included a small number of donors, the genetic and exposure-history diversity represented was limited. Based on pairwise subsampling, the degree of clonotype sharing among donors was expected to be affected by sequencing depth. Incomplete sequencing was indicated by rarefaction of sorted-subset datasets, despite the large sequencing depth. Naive subsets generally had larger estimated clonotype richness than memory subsets.

The donors were healthy, HIV-negative adults with no recently reported acute infections or vaccinations. Every donor was a Caucasian adult residing in Nashville, Tennessee, USA. Magnetic negative selection was used to enrich CD4+ T cells, after which naive cells were positively selected on CD45RA and the negative fraction became the memory subset. Blood was obtained by leukapheresis, after which PBMCs were separated by Ficoll-Histopaque density gradient centrifugation and cryopreserved in liquid nitrogen vapor phase. Analytical flow cytometry was used to check the purity and quantity of every magnetically sorted T cell population. Each sorted fraction had its genomic DNA isolated and then quantified by UV absorbance on a Nanodrop 2000c. TCR CDR3 regions were amplified from genomic DNA by multiplex PCR using the deep immunoSEQ assay. Extracted genomic DNA from each cell subset was spread evenly across all wells of several immunoSEQ 96-well plates, with each plate serving as a replicate. For sorted subsets, each replicate PCR was loaded with about 0.2 ug genomic DNA, equivalent to 30,000 or so T cell genomes. Purified libraries were measured with a Qubit 3.0 fluorometer, size-checked on a Bioanalyzer 2100, and measured again with the KAPA Library Quantification kit. A separate single-read 150-cycle Illumina NextSeq 550 flow cell was used to sequence each immunoSEQ 96-well plate. Turning to the authors' computational methods: The immunoSEQ output contained only junctional sequences without quality scores, so filtering could not match that applied to full-length reads. Sequences were annotated with PyIR, a Python wrapper for IgBLAST v1.9, using IMGT germline references to assign V/J genes and CDR3. Reads with weak V/J assignments (E-value above 1e-6), missing CDR3, stop codons, out-of-frame junctions, or ambiguous translated residues were removed. V3J clonotypes were defined as sequences sharing the same inferred V gene, J gene, and CDR3 amino acid sequence. Percentage overlap between repertoires was calculated by dividing the number of shared unique clonotypes by the size of the smaller repertoire. Richness of each repertoire was evaluated using RTK rarefaction, the Chao1 estimator, and Recon v2.1 estimates of unobserved clonotypes. Generation probabilities were computed with OLGA for all TCRbeta clonotypes obtained by the gDNA method from several donors. TCRdb mirrors the immuneACCESS table, restricted to in-frame sequences. Some clones are absent from its copies; in checked studies, under half trace to an unresolved V gene, and the reason for the others is unknown. V, J and clone size reflect that table, while D and trimming were determined from the DNA. Within this sample are about 2.3 million clones, with 85% to 95% of them counted one time only. 0.37% of the sample is held by the ten biggest clonotypes.

On this clone itself: This receptor's antigen is unknown. Per-base quality was not reported, and no clone a single base away is much larger than it.

This TCR was recovered from a man between 18 and 29 years old in good health. Some clones in this sample may be carry-over from other donors' samples. What was sequenced was naive CD4+ T cells from PBMCs. Per the publication, the cell subset or site label means: CD45RA+ positively selected.

The CDR3: CASSTSAGGPTDTQYF. The DNA reads as follows: TGTGCCAGCAGTACCTCAGCGGGAGGGCCTACAGATACGCAGTATTTT. The chain links TRBV28 with TRBJ2-3, and TRBD2 aligns with 10 junction nucleotides. Germline trimming: 5 bases from V, 3 bases from J; junction bases outside gene matches: 8. CDR1 MDHEN and CDR2 SYDVKM were looked up in the germline V gene. Counted from cysteine to phenylalanine, this CDR3 has 16 amino acids. Only the CDR3 region is kept as DNA, spanning 48 bases read in frame from base 1.